This TCR beta chain was obtained from a study of OX40 agonist ivuxolimab in advanced cancers. General study results and limits: Among patients with partial responses at 0.1-3.0 mg/kg, clonal expansion was among the lowest. Both blood CD4+ and CD8+ T cells showed clonal growth by week 6 at 0.1 to 3.0 mg/kg.

Baseline was the first blood sampling point, followed by cycle 4 day 1 and cycle 7 day 1. The table came from immunoSEQ multiplex PCR; TCRdb's copy has only in-frame clones and leaves some out. This sample has 45,000 to 65,000 clones; 88% occur once, and the top ten carry about 7%. The CDR3 consists of 18 residues. V lost 2 bases to trimming and J lost 0 bases; unmatched junction nucleotides: 11. Germline assignment: CDR1 SGDLS and CDR2 YYNGEE. For this clone: The antigen is not known.

The sequence was collected from an adult with an advanced solid tumor such as melanoma, head and neck, liver or kidney cancer. V gene TRBV9 combines with J gene TRBJ1-5, with 7 bases aligning to TRBD1. The material was CD4+ or CD8+ T cells sorted from blood, obtained in a trial of the OX40 agonist ivuxolimab. This CDR3 is CASSVRFVGQYSNQPQHF. As DNA, the CDR3 is TGTGCCAGCAGCGTTAGGTTTGTGGGACAGTATAGCAATCAGCCCCAGCATTTT.